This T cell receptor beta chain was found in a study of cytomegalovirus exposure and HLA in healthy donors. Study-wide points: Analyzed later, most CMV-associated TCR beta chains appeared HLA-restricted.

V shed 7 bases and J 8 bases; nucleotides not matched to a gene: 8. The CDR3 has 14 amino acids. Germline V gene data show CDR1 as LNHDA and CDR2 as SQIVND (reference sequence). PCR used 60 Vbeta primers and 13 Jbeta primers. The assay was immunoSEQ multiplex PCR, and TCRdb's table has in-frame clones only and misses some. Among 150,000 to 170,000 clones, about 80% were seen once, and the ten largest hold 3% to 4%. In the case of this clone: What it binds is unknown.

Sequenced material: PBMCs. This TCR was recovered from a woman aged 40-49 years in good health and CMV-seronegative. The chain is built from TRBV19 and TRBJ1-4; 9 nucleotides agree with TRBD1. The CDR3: CASIRPGTGEKLFF. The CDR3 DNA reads TGTGCCAGTATCCGACCCGGGACAGGGGAAAAACTGTTTTTT.